This TCR beta chain was observed in a study of radiotherapy plus CTLA-4 blockade in lung cancer (dated by TCRdb to between 2017 and 2018). Broadly, across the study: Among the enrolled patients, about 20% had an objective response, and 31% reached disease control.

The library was produced with the immunoSEQ multiplex PCR assay. In its TCRdb copy, this immuneACCESS table keeps in-frame sequences only and misses some clones. Where compared with another copy, unresolved V genes explain less than half of these, and the others have no known cause. The sample contains 50,000 or so clones, over 75% of them found a single time. 6% to 8% of the sample belongs to the ten largest clones. What the authors observed across the whole study: After treatment with radiotherapy and ipilimumab, TCR clones that came from tumors expanded in the peripheral blood. The strongest predictors of response, as reported, were early dynamic changes in blood T cell clones along with a rise in serum interferon-beta after radiation.

Comment on this clone: Its binding antigen is unknown. The record has no base qualities; no much larger clone is one base away.

The study evaluated CTLA-4 blockade (ipilimumab) given together with focal radiation therapy in patients who had chemo-refractory metastatic non-small-cell lung cancer. The sequencing here drew on peripheral blood, taken from a patient treated with radiotherapy plus ipilimumab. The TCR sequence derives from a human donor with non-small cell lung cancer whose response to radiotherapy plus ipilimumab could not be evaluated.

The nucleotides read TGTGCCAGCAGTTTAATCGCAGGGATCGTCCACGAGCAGTACTTC. Its amino acids are CASSLIAGIVHEQYF. This chain is built from TRBV28 and TRBJ2-7; perhaps TRBD1 is the D gene, with 5 bases matching. The CDR3 holds 15 amino acids from the cysteine to the phenylalanine. Just the 45-base CDR3 DNA is kept, in frame starting at base 1. In the germline V gene, CDR1 corresponds to MDHEN and CDR2 to SYDVKM. Trimming at the junction amounts to 2 bases on V and 5 bases on J, and the germline ends lie 16 bases apart.